The 2 T cell receptor beta chains listed next were all sequenced from one sample in a study of T cell responses to AZD1222 COVID-19 vaccine. Libraries were prepared by immunoSEQ multiplex PCR; TCRdb keeps only in-frame clonotypes and omits some of them. This table holds 150,000 to 200,000 clones, 85% to 90% found once. Sequenced material: peripheral blood, taken on day 0 of AZD1222 vaccination. These receptors all stem from an adult in good health.

This clone was seen only once. This chain joins TRBV28 and TRBJ2-3; D is perhaps TRBD2 (5 bases). V lost 5 bases and J lost 3, with 15 bases in between. This CDR3 has 15 residues. The germline V gene has CDR1 MDHEN and CDR2 SYDVKM. The CDR3 DNA reads as TGTGCCAGCAGTCCACTAGGAACAGAGACAGATACGCAGTATTTT. Protein product: CASSPLGTETDTQYF.

The chain has TRBV7-2 and TRBJ1-5; 11 bases match TRBD1. This CDR3 spans 15 amino acids. V lost 1 base to trimming and J lost 5 bases; unmatched junction nucleotides: 1. Germline loops: CDR1 SGHTA, CDR2 FQGNSA. CDR3 sequence: CASSLGTGGYQPQHF. The CDR3 region has the DNA TGTGCCAGCAGCTTAGGGACAGGGGGCTATCAGCCCCAGCATTTT.